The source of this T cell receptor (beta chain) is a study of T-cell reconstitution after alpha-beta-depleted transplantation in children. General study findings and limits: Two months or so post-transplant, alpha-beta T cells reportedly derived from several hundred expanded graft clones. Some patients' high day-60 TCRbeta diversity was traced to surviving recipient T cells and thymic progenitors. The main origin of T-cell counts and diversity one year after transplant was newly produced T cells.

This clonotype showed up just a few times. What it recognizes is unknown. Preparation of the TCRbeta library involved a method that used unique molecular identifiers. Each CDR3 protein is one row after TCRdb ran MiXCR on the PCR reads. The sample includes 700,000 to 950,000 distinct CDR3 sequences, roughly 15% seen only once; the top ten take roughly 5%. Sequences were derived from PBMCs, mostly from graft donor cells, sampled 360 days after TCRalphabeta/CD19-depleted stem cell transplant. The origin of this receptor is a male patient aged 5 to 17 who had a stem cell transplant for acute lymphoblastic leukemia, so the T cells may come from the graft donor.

The CDR3 sequence: CATRQGASRDEQFF. Here the CDR3 DNA reads TGTGCCACCCGACAGGGGGCAAGCAGGGATGAGCAGTTCTTC. This chain joins TRBV15 and TRBJ2-1, with 10 bases identical to TRBD1. Germline CDR1 and CDR2: LNHNV and YYDKDF (reference sequence). The CDR3 sequence is 14 residues long. J was trimmed by 8 bases and V by 8 bases; bases with no gene match: 9.